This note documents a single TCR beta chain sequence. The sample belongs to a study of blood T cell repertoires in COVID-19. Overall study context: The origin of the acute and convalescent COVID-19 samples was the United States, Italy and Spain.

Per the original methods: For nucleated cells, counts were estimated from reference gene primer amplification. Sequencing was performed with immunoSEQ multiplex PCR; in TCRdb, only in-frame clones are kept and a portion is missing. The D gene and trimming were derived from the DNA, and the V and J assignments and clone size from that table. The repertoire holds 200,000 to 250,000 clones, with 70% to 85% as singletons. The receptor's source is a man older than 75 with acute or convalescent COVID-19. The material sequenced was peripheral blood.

CDR3 nucleotide sequence: TGTGCCAGTAGTATAGGTCTTAGAGGACAGGTTCATCGAACGAACACCGGGGAGCTGTTTTTT. It translates to CASSIGLRGQVHRTNTGELFF. The V and J genes are TRBV19 and TRBJ2-2; 7 positions match TRBD1. From germline, CDR1 is LNHDA and CDR2 SQIVND (reference sequence). V was clipped by 1 base and J by 0 bases; unmatched bases: 17. The CDR3 contains 21 residues.